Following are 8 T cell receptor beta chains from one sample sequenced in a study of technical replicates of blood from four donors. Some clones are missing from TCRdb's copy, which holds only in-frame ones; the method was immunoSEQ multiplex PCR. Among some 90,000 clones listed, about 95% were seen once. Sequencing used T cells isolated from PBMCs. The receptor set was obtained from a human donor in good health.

CDR3 residues: CASSLGGRPDTQYF. The DNA of the CDR3 is TGTGCCAGCAGCTTAGGCGGGAGGCCAGATACGCAGTATTTT. The V call is TRBV5-4, the J call TRBJ2-3; 8 bases line up with TRBD2. V shed 2 bases, J shed 4 bases, and the junction held 3 bases outside the gene matches. Germline V gene lookup returns CDR1 SGHNT and CDR2 YYREEE (reference sequence). The CDR3 length is 14 residues.

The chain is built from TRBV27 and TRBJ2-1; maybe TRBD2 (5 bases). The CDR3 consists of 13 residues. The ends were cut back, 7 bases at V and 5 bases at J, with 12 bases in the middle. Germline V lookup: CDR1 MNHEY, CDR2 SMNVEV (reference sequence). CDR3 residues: CASTRTVDNEQFF. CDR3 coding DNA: TGTGCCAGCACACGGACTGTGGACAATGAGCAGTTCTTC.

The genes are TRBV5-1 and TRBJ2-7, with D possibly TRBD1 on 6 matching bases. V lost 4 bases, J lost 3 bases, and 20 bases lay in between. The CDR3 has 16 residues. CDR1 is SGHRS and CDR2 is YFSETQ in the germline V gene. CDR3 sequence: CASSINIRGLGYEQYF. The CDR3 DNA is TGCGCCAGCAGCATTAATATCAGGGGCCTAGGCTACGAGCAGTACTTC.

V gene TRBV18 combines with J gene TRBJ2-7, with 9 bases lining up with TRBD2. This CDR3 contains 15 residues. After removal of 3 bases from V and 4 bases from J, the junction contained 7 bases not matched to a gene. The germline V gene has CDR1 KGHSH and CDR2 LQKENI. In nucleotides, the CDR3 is TGTGCCAGCTCACCGATACTAGCGGGCACATACGAGCAGTACTTC. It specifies CASSPILAGTYEQYF.

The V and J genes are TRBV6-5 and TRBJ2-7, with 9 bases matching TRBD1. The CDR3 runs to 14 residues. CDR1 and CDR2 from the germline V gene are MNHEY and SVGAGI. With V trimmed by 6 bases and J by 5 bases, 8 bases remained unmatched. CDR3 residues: CASSPLDRGNEQYF. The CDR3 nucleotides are TGTGCCAGCAGCCCCTTGGACAGGGGCAACGAGCAGTACTTC.

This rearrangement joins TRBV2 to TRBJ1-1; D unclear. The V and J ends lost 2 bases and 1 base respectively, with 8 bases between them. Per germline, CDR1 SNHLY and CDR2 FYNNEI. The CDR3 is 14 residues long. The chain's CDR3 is CASSEPGGNTEAFF. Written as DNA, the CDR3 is TGTGCCAGCAGTGAACCAGGAGGGAACACTGAAGCTTTCTTT.

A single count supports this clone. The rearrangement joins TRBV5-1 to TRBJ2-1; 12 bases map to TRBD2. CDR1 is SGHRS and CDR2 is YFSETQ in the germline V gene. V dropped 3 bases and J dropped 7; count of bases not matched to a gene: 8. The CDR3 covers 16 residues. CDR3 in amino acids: CASSYDGLAGSNEQFF. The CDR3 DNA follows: TGCGCCAGCAGCTACGACGGACTAGCGGGGTCGAATGAGCAGTTCTTC.

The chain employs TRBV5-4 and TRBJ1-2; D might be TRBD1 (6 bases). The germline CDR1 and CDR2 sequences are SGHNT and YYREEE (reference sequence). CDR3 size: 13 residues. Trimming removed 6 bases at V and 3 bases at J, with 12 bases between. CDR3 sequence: CASNQDSDYGYTF. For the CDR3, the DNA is TGTGCCAGCAACCAGGACAGCGACTATGGCTACACCTTC.